Each of the 16 T cell receptor beta chains below was sequenced from the same sample in a study of spatial heterogeneity in lung cancer. The time point: sample taken at primary tumor resection. No cells were sorted before sequencing. The whole RNA sequenced was extracted from tumor, nontumor lung or frozen PBMC. TCRdb reanalysed the 5' RACE reads using MiXCR and keeps one entry per CDR3 protein. The top ten hold about 9.3% of the sample, which has about 12,000 distinct CDR3 sequences, 6.2% seen once. The sequences come from normal lung tissue next to the tumor, collected at surgery. Receptor source: a male donor with early-stage non-small cell lung cancer.

This clonotype is labeled as medium-sized. This beta chain represents an off-target read in a library built for alpha chains; its size is of limited meaning. The chain carries TRBV7-2 and TRBJ2-1, with 10 nucleotides matching TRBD2. Germline loops: CDR1 SGHTA, CDR2 FQGNSA. J gave up 10 bases and V 1 base, and 7 bases lay outside the gene matches. This CDR3 comprises 15 residues. DNA of the CDR3: TGTGCCAGCAGCTTAGACCCTAAACTAGCGGGAGAGCAGTTCTTC. This translates into CASSLDPKLAGEQFF.

Concerning this clonotype: This beta chain is an off-target read within a library intended for alpha chains, so its frequency means little. This rearrangement joins TRBV9 to TRBJ2-6, with D maybe TRBD1 (5 bases). The V end was cut by 0 bases, the J end by 6 bases, with 7 bases between. Germline CDR1 and CDR2: SGDLS and YYNGEE. The CDR3 loop spans 14 amino acids. The CDR3 spells CASSVEGLANVLTF. In DNA form, the CDR3 reads TGTGCCAGCAGCGTAGAGGGGCTGGCCAACGTCCTGACTTTC. The full variable domain, rest sourced from reference TRBV9 and TRBJ2-6, is DSGVTQTPKHLITATGQRVTLRCSPRSGDLSVYWYQQSLDQGLQFLIQYYNGEERAKGNILERFSAQQFPDLHSELNLSSLELGDSALYFCASSVEGLANVLTFGAGSRLTVL.

This clonotype appeared many times. In a library made to pick up alpha chains, this beta chain is a stray read with a size that means little. The chain is built from TRBV3-1 and TRBJ1-1; D call uncertain. The CDR3 has 14 amino acids. Per the germline V gene, CDR1 is LGHDT and CDR2 is YNNKEL (reference sequence). V was cut by 2 bases and J by 5 bases, with 12 bases left in between. The CDR3 region is CASSQREARTEAFF. CDR3 nucleotide sequence: TGTGCCAGCAGCCAACGAGAAGCGAGGACTGAAGCTTTCTTT.

Many counts were recorded for this clonotype. Being off target in a library aimed at alpha chains, this beta chain has a size of little meaning. V gene TRBV20-1 combines with J gene TRBJ1-5; 7 bases are shared with TRBD1. Trimming took 4 bases from V and 7 from J; bases not matched to a gene: 10. Germline loops: CDR1 DFQATT, CDR2 SNEGSKA (reference sequence). This CDR3 spans 14 amino acids. The DNA of the CDR3 is TGCAGTGCTAACGCCGGCACAGGGGACCAGCCCCAGCATTTT. Translating it yields CSANAGTGDQPQHF.

This clonotype was observed a single time. This beta chain is off target for a library built for alpha chains, so its abundance means little. The V and J genes are TRBV7-9 and TRBJ1-1; D ambiguous. Trimming took off 4 bases at V and 0 bases at J, with 3 bases between the two ends. The CDR3 is 12 amino acids. Germline V gives CDR1 SEHNR, CDR2 FQNEAQ (reference sequence). In nucleotides, the CDR3 is TGTGCCAGCAGCTACATGAACACTGAAGCTTTCTTT. It yields the protein CASSYMNTEAFF.

This clonotype was counted a single time. One end of the junction does not line up with germline, which may come from a read error. This beta chain turned up in a library designed for alpha chains; as an off-target read, its abundance says little. The chain recombines TRBV7-2 with TRBJ2-7; D not certain. CDR1 and CDR2 from the germline V gene are SGHTA and FQGNSA. The CDR3 totals 14 residues. The DNA for the CDR3 is TGTGCCAGCAACATGCGGCTAGTCCTTTACGGGCAGTACTTC. Translating it yields CASNMRLVLYGQYF. Combining the CDR3 with reference TRBV7-2 and TRBJ2-7 gives the whole variable domain GAGVSQSPSNKVTEKGKDVELRCDPISGHTALYWYRQSLGQGLEFLIYFQGNSAPDKSGLPSDRFSAERTGGSVSTLTIQRTQQEDSAVYLCASNMRLVLYGQYFGPGTRLTVT.

In this sample, this clonotype turned up many times. This beta chain came through as a stray read in a library set up for alpha chains, and its size says little. This chain uses TRBV7-9 with TRBJ2-4; TRBD2 matches 8 bases. V gave up 5 bases and J gave up 1 base; unmatched junction bases: 4. The germline V gene encodes CDR1 SEHNR and CDR2 FQNEAQ (reference sequence). CDR3 length: 15 residues. CDR3 sequence reads: CASSPAGAAKNIQYF. In DNA form, the CDR3 reads TGTGCCAGCAGCCCAGCGGGAGCGGCCAAAAACATTCAGTACTTC.

This clonotype was seen at least ten times. This beta chain appears as a stray read in a library generated for alpha chains; its size is not informative. The DNA of the CDR3 is TGCAGTGCTAGCCCACAGGTCGACTCGGCGGGGGCGAGTGGAGAGACCCAGTACTTC. It encodes CSASPQVDSAGASGETQYF. The chain is built from TRBV20-1 and TRBJ2-5, with D possibly matching TRBD2 (7 bases). Per germline, CDR1 DFQATT and CDR2 SNEGSKA (reference sequence). The CDR3 spans 19 residues. V was trimmed by 3 bases and J by 4 bases, leaving 30 bases between them.

This clonotype was observed a few times. This beta chain lies outside the target of a library built for alpha chains; its clone size means little. J is TRBJ2-7 and V is TRBV6-2 or TRBV6-3; D tentatively reads TRBD1 or TRBD2 (6 bases each). V was cut by 2 bases and J by 1 base, with 9 bases left in between. The CDR3 is made up of 14 amino acids. CDR1 is MNHEY, CDR2 SVGEGT, per germline. CDR3 residues: CASSYRGQSYEQYF. In DNA form, the CDR3 reads TGTGCCAGCAGTTACCGGGGGCAGTCCTACGAGCAGTACTTC.

This clonotype was found many times. Being off target in a library aimed at alpha chains, this beta chain has a size of little meaning. V gene TRBV20-1 combines with J gene TRBJ2-3; the D gene is possibly TRBD1 (6 bases). The CDR3 has 15 amino acids. Germline V gives CDR1 DFQATT, CDR2 SNEGSKA (reference sequence). V lost 2 bases and J 5 bases, leaving 17 bases between the germline ends. Here the CDR3 DNA reads TGCAGTGCTAGAAACCTACAGGGTTCTATAGATACGCAGTATTTT. This sequence encodes CSARNLQGSIDTQYF.

This clonotype was seen repeatedly, ten times or more. With the library built for alpha chains, this beta chain is off target and its frequency is not meaningful. The chain joins TRBV6-1 to TRBJ2-7, with a tentative D call TRBD2 (5 bases). The V end was cut by 1 base, the J end by 2 bases, with 12 bases between. Germline V gene lookup returns CDR1 MNHNS and CDR2 SASEGT. The CDR3 loop spans 15 amino acids. CDR3 DNA sequence: TGTGCCAGCAGTGAAGTCGGGCTAGCAGCCTACGAGCAGTACTTC. Translating gives CASSEVGLAAYEQYF.

By share, this clonotype ranks as medium-sized (0.01 to 0.1%). Found in a library prepared for alpha chains, this beta chain is an off-target read, and its abundance has little meaning. The chain has TRBV12-5 and TRBJ2-7, with TRBD1 matching 7 bases. Germline V gene data show CDR1 as LGHNT and CDR2 as FRNRAP. The CDR3 sequence is 14 residues long. V shed 3 bases and J 5 bases; nucleotides not matched to a gene: 7. The CDR3 is CASGLDRVTDEQYF. The CDR3 bases are TGTGCTAGTGGTTTAGACAGGGTCACAGACGAGCAGTACTTC.

Worth noting for this clonotype: This beta chain is an unintended read in a library built for alpha chains; its size means little. V gene TRBV6-5 combines with J gene TRBJ1-1, with D tentatively TRBD1 (5 bases). CDR3 length: 13 amino acids. Germline V lookup: CDR1 MNHEY, CDR2 SVGAGI. V was pared by 4 bases and J by 1 base, with 7 bases between. In DNA, the CDR3 is TGTGCCAGCAGTTGGGGGACGAACACTGAAGCTTTCTTT. Its translation is CASSWGTNTEAFF.

This clonotype was picked up many times. Since it is a stray read in a library aimed at alpha chains, this beta chain has a size that is not meaningful. J is TRBJ2-1 and V is TRBV7-2; the D gene could be TRBD1 or TRBD2 (7 bases each). Germline loops: CDR1 SGHTA, CDR2 FQGNSA. V gave up 1 base and J gave up 9 bases, with 16 bases separating them. The CDR3 contains 15 residues. The CDR3 nucleotides are TGTGCCAGCAGCTTAGTGGGGAGGGGGCGAATTGAGCAGTTCTTC. Translating it yields CASSLVGRGRIEQFF.

There are many counts of this clonotype. This beta chain appears as a stray read in a library generated for alpha chains; its size is not informative. The CDR3 DNA reads TGTGCCAGCAGCAAGGGAGGGCCCTTTGGGAATGAGCAGTTCTTC. Its translation: CASSKGGPFGNEQFF. The chain employs TRBV7-2 and TRBJ2-1; 7 positions agree with TRBD2. Germline assignment: CDR1 SGHTA and CDR2 FQGNSA. V shed 5 bases, J shed 7 bases, and the junction held 11 bases outside the gene matches. This CDR3 has 15 residues.

This clonotype was seen more than once but under ten times. Being off target in a library aimed at alpha chains, this beta chain has a size of little meaning. The genes are TRBV21-1 and TRBJ2-7; TRBD1, the table's D call, was not compared with the DNA. TRBV21-1 is a listed pseudogene. This CDR3 has 17 amino acids. CDR3 sequence: CASSRKRNSGSTYEQYF. As DNA, the CDR3 is TGTGCCAGCAGCAGGAAAAGGAACTCAGGGTCTACTTACGAGCAGTACTTC.